The next 3 T cell receptor beta chains were all read from a single sample in a study of cytomegalovirus exposure and HLA in healthy donors. PCR amplification relied on 60 Vbeta primers (plus 13 Jbeta primers). Data came from immunoSEQ multiplex PCR; TCRdb stores just in-frame clones and leaves some out. The sample records roughly 220,000 clones, about 70% being singletons. Sample: PBMCs. All receptors derive from a man in his forties in good health and CMV-seropositive.

The rearrangement links TRBV15 to TRBJ2-7; D is possibly TRBD2 (6 bases). Germline V lookup: CDR1 LNHNV, CDR2 YYDKDF (reference sequence). There are 16 residues in the CDR3. Trimming removed 5 bases from V and 0 bases from J, with 17 bases in between. The CDR3 DNA follows: TGTGCCACCAGCGGCCCCGCGGGCGGGGCCTCCTACGAGCAGTACTTC. This codes for CATSGPAGGASYEQYF.

The genes are TRBV29-1 and TRBJ1-1; TRBD1 agrees at 9 bases. J lost 9 bases, V lost 7 bases, and 9 bases had no gene match. CDR1 is SQVTM and CDR2 is ANQGSEA in the germline V gene. The CDR3 spans 12 residues. For the CDR3, the DNA is TGCAGCGGTGCCGGGACAGGGTTCAAAGCTTTCTTT. Encoded protein: CSGAGTGFKAFF.

The V call is TRBV5-5, the J call TRBJ1-5, with TRBD1 matching 9 bases. Losses at the gene ends were 2 bases for V and 6 bases for J; bases not matched to a gene: 3. The CDR3 has 14 residues. CDR1 and CDR2 (germline): SGHKS, YYEKEE (reference sequence). Written as DNA, the CDR3 is TGTGCCAGCAGCTTAGGGACAGGGTTTCAGCCCCAGCATTTT. It yields the protein CASSLGTGFQPQHF.